These 6 T cell receptor beta chains came from one sample sequenced in a study of beta chain features in type 1 diabetes. Overall study findings and caveats: Significant though moderate, a shortening of TCRB CDR3s appeared in all four CD4+ subsets of Type 1 diabetes patients.

What was sequenced were expressed TCRB transcripts, since all of the isolated RNA had been reverse transcribed. TCRdb keeps only in-frame clones here, not all; method: immunoSEQ multiplex PCR. The sample contains approximately 600,000 clones, about an eighth of which appear only once. Which antigens these TCRs recognize remains unknown. Sequencing was done on a sample of naive CD4+ T cells from blood. Source of these receptors: a man in his thirties or forties with type 1 diabetes.

The chain couples TRBV18 to TRBJ1-2; 7 bases agree with TRBD1. Losses at the gene ends were 5 bases for V and 4 bases for J; bases not matched to a gene: 4. The CDR3 spans 13 residues. Germline assignment: CDR1 KGHSH and CDR2 LQKENI. The CDR3 DNA is TGTGCCAGCTCAAACAGGGGCCCCTATGGCTACACCTTC. Its protein product is CASSNRGPYGYTF.

The chain uses TRBV29-1 and TRBJ2-2; 7 nucleotides agree with TRBD1. V lost 6 bases to trimming and J lost 6 bases; unmatched junction nucleotides: 1. CDR1 and CDR2 (germline): SQVTM, ANQGSEA. The CDR3 extends over 11 amino acids. CDR3 sequence reads: CSVGTAGELFF. The CDR3 DNA reads as TGCAGCGTCGGGACAGCCGGGGAGCTGTTTTTT.

The rearrangement links TRBV18 to TRBJ2-1; tentatively, D is TRBD1 (5 bases). V lost 2 bases, J lost 12 bases, and 17 bases lay in between. This CDR3 has 14 amino acids. Germline assignment: CDR1 KGHSH and CDR2 LQKENI. The DNA of the CDR3 is TGTGCCAGCTCACCAAGGACATTTTTTAGGTGGCAGTTCTTC. Protein: CASSPRTFFRWQFF.

The V and J genes are TRBV5-6 and TRBJ2-2; D gene uncertain. V was trimmed by 1 base and J by 3 bases, leaving 10 bases between them. Germline values: CDR1 SGHDT, CDR2 YYEEEE. The CDR3 extends over 15 amino acids. The CDR3 DNA is TGTGCCAGCAGCTTGTTTGCACTCGACACCGGGGAGCTGTTTTTT. Translated: CASSLFALDTGELFF.

This clone has only a few counts. This chain links TRBV19 with TRBJ2-5; 8 bases fit TRBD1. V shed 3 bases and J 4 bases; nucleotides not matched to a gene: 1. CDR3 length: 13 amino acids. Germline CDR1 and CDR2: LNHDA and SQIVND (reference sequence). The CDR3 sequence: CASSIGQGETQYF. As DNA, the CDR3 is TGTGCCAGTAGTATCGGACAGGGAGAGACCCAGTACTTC.

A few counts support this clone. The chain couples TRBV10-2 to TRBJ2-5; possible D gene TRBD2, 7 bases. V was pared by 6 bases and J by 5 bases, with 25 bases between. The CDR3 extends over 17 amino acids. Germline V CDR1 and CDR2: WSHSY, SAAADI. CDR3 DNA sequence: TGCGCCAGCAGGCCCCTTCCTCTTAGGGGGGGCCTTGAGACCCAGTACTTC. It yields the protein CASRPLPLRGGLETQYF.